These 24 T cell receptor beta chains share one sample of origin, sequenced in a study of T cell responses to AZD1222 COVID-19 vaccine. Repertoires were generated with immunoSEQ multiplex PCR, while TCRdb's copy carries only in-frame clones and drops some. The repertoire holds about 150,000 clones, with approximately 94% as singletons. The sample was peripheral blood, taken on day 0 of AZD1222 vaccination. These receptors were collected from an adult in good health.

The V gene is TRBV10-3, the J gene TRBJ2-1; no firm D call. V was cut by 2 bases and J by 2 bases, with 10 bases left in between. The germline gives CDR1 ENHRY, CDR2 SYGVKD. This CDR3 has 15 residues. The CDR3 nucleotides are TGTGCCATCAGTGAGGAGAGGAAGACCTACAATGAGCAGTTCTTC. This translates into CAISEERKTYNEQFF.

J is TRBJ2-1 and V is TRBV15; the match to TRBD1 covers 10 bases. The germline V gene encodes CDR1 LNHNV and CDR2 YYDKDF (reference sequence). The CDR3 is 16 residues long. J gave up 7 bases and V 5 bases, and 11 bases lay outside the gene matches. The CDR3 nucleotides are TGTGCCACCAGCGAACACGGACAGGGGGGAGGAAATGAGCAGTTCTTC. Translation: CATSEHGQGGGNEQFF.

The gene calls are TRBV6-2 or TRBV6-3 and TRBJ2-3, with 8 bases matching TRBD2. From germline, CDR1 is MNHEY and CDR2 SVGEGT. This CDR3 is built from 18 residues. J gave up 2 bases and V 2 bases, and 12 bases lay outside the gene matches. The CDR3 region is CASSYPSEGRGVTDTQYF. The DNA for the CDR3 is TGTGCCAGCAGTTACCCGTCAGAGGGGCGGGGGGTCACAGATACGCAGTATTTT.

The chain combines TRBV19 with TRBJ1-5; 7 bases map to TRBD1. Germline V gene lookup returns CDR1 LNHDA and CDR2 SQIVND (reference sequence). This CDR3 contains 15 residues. The J segment lost 5 bases and the V segment lost 7 bases, leaving 11 bases of the junction unmatched. The CDR3 sequence: CASIDREGVYQPQHF. As DNA, the CDR3 is TGTGCCAGTATAGACAGGGAGGGTGTCTATCAGCCCCAGCATTTT.

The gene calls are TRBV14 and TRBJ1-3, with D uncertain. The CDR3 is 17 amino acids. Trimming took 0 bases from V and 1 from J, leaving 13 bases between them. Germline values: CDR1 SGHDN, CDR2 FVKESK. In DNA form, the CDR3 reads TGTGCCAGCAGCCAAGATATGGGGAGACCTTCTGGAAACACCATATATTTT. It encodes CASSQDMGRPSGNTIYF.

This clone was detected only a few times. V gene TRBV6-5 combines with J gene TRBJ2-5, with D hard to call. V lost 6 bases, J lost 2 bases, and 10 bases lay in between. The CDR3 runs to 13 residues. Germline V gene lookup returns CDR1 MNHEY and CDR2 SVGAGI. The CDR3 loop reads CASSDTEQETQYF. The CDR3 DNA is TGTGCCAGCAGCGACACAGAACAAGAGACCCAGTACTTC.

This rearrangement joins TRBV2 to TRBJ1-4; the match to TRBD1 covers 10 bases. The CDR3 loop spans 14 amino acids. After removal of 9 bases from V and 7 bases from J, the junction contained 8 bases not matched to a gene. CDR1 and CDR2 (germline): SNHLY, FYNNEI. The CDR3 spells CASSRQGAGEKLFF. The CDR3 region has the DNA TGTGCCAGTTCACGACAGGGGGCCGGTGAAAAACTGTTTTTT. The full variable domain, completed using reference TRBV2 and TRBJ1-4, is EPEVTQTPSHQVTQMGQEVILRCVPISNHLYFYWYRQILGQKVEFLVSFYNNEISEKSEIFDDQFSVERPDGSNFTLKIRSTKLEDSAMYFCASSRQGAGEKLFFGSGTQLSVL.

The V gene is TRBV23-1, the J gene TRBJ2-1; weak D call: TRBD1 (6 bases). TRBV23-1 carries the ORF label, with uncertain function. The CDR3 covers 17 residues. Deletions cut 2 bases from V and 4 bases from J, with 18 bases between. CDR3 DNA sequence: TGCGCCAGCAGTCAAAGGACAGCAAGGACAAGTTACAATGAGCAGTTCTTC. It specifies CASSQRTARTSYNEQFF.

This chain links TRBV7-9 with TRBJ2-5; 7 nucleotides line up with TRBD2. CDR3 length equals 13 residues. V lost 6 bases to trimming and J lost 3 bases; unmatched junction nucleotides: 4. CDR1 and CDR2 from the germline V gene are SEHNR and FQNEAQ (reference sequence). CDR3 protein: CASRDRGEETQYF. DNA of the CDR3: TGTGCCAGCAGAGATCGGGGGGAAGAGACCCAGTACTTC.

The V call is TRBV6-1, the J call TRBJ1-6, with TRBD1 matching 7 bases. Germline trimming cut 1 base from V and 8 bases from J; bases unmatched to any gene: 8. Germline V gene lookup returns CDR1 MNHNS and CDR2 SASEGT. This CDR3 has 16 amino acids. For the CDR3, the DNA is TGTGCCAGCAGTGAAGTGGGGAGGGGGCTTTATTCACCCCTCCACTTT. Encoded protein: CASSEVGRGLYSPLHF.

The chain combines TRBV6-5 with TRBJ1-1, with a possible D match to TRBD1 (5 bases). Germline loops: CDR1 MNHEY, CDR2 SVGAGI. CDR3 size: 12 residues. Trimming took 6 bases from V and 10 from J, leaving 15 bases between them. The DNA for the CDR3 is TGTGCCAGCAGCCAAGGGGTCGCAGGAGCTTTCTTT. Amino acids: CASSQGVAGAFF.

This clone was counted once. The chain is built from TRBV27 and TRBJ2-1; D is tentatively TRBD1 or TRBD2 (5 bases each). The CDR3 has 15 amino acids. V was cut by 10 bases and J by 4 bases, with 20 bases left in between. Germline assignment: CDR1 MNHEY and CDR2 SMNVEV (reference sequence). Written as DNA, the CDR3 is TGTGCCATCCGCCAACGGGACCGTCCTTACAATGAGCAGTTCTTC. Protein sequence: CAIRQRDRPYNEQFF.

V and J are TRBV5-8 and TRBJ1-4; TRBD1 agrees at 8 bases. The CDR3 has 18 residues. Per the germline V gene, CDR1 is SGHTS and CDR2 is YDEGEE. J lost 5 bases, V lost 4 bases, and 16 bases had no gene match. CDR3 residues: CASSMTRSGQGGNEKLFF. The DNA for the CDR3 is TGTGCCAGCAGCATGACCCGTTCCGGACAGGGAGGCAATGAAAAACTGTTTTTT.

The rearrangement joins TRBV6-2 or TRBV6-3 to TRBJ2-1; D gene ambiguous. This CDR3 has 11 residues. Germline CDR1 is MNHEY and CDR2 is SVGEGT. V was cut by 6 bases and J by 11 bases, with 11 bases left in between. The CDR3 DNA follows: TGTGCCAGCAGCCCGAACTACAAGCAGTTCTTC. It codes for CASSPNYKQFF.

The CDR3 loop reads CASRGPGGELFF. The CDR3 coding sequence is TGTGCCAGCAGGGGGCCTGGCGGGGAGCTGTTTTTT. The chain uses TRBV11-2 and TRBJ2-2; possible D gene TRBD1, 5 bases. CDR1 is SGHAT and CDR2 is FQNNGV in the germline V gene. The CDR3 covers 12 residues. V dropped 6 bases and J dropped 7 bases, with 9 bases sitting between them.

V usage is TRBV28 and J usage is TRBJ1-5, with D tentatively TRBD1 (5 bases). Trimming cost V 9 bases and J 4 bases, with 16 bases left between them. CDR3 length equals 14 residues. Per the germline V gene, CDR1 is MDHEN and CDR2 is SYDVKM. This CDR3 is CASTAGWGNQPQHF. In DNA, the CDR3 is TGTGCCAGTACCGCGGGGTGGGGGAATCAGCCCCAGCATTTT. Full variable domain (outside the CDR3, taken from reference TRBV28 and TRBJ1-5): DVKVTQSSRYLVKRTGEKVFLECVQDMDHENMFWYRQDPGLGLRLIYFSYDVKMKEKGDIPEGYSVSREKKERFSLILESASTNQTSMYLCASTAGWGNQPQHFGDGTRLSIL.

This chain connects TRBV27 to TRBJ2-3; TRBD2 matches at 9 bases. V lost 4 bases to trimming and J lost 4 bases; unmatched junction nucleotides: 6. The CDR3 totals 15 residues. The germline V gene encodes CDR1 MNHEY and CDR2 SMNVEV (reference sequence). CDR3 protein: CASSSQAGGPDTQYF. DNA for the CDR3: TGTGCCAGCAGTTCCCAAGCGGGGGGCCCAGATACGCAGTATTTT.

The chain combines TRBV7-2 with TRBJ2-6, with a tentative D call TRBD1 (6 bases). The CDR3 contains 17 residues. Per the germline V gene, CDR1 is SGHTA and CDR2 is FQGNSA. V gave up 6 bases and J gave up 0 bases, with 15 bases separating them. The chain's CDR3 is CASSLPGASSGANVLTF. The CDR3 region has the DNA TGTGCCAGCAGTCTCCCAGGGGCTAGCTCTGGGGCCAACGTCCTGACTTTC.

The CDR3 nucleotides are TGTGCCAGCAGCGGGGACACCAGCTATGGCTACACCTTC. Translation: CASSGDTSYGYTF. The chain is built from TRBV3-1 (or the pseudogene TRBV3-2) and TRBJ1-2; a weak D match, TRBD1 (6 bases). The CDR3 contains 13 residues. The ends were cut back, 5 bases at V and 4 bases at J, with 11 bases in the middle. Germline V gene lookup returns CDR1 LGHDT and CDR2 YNNKEL (reference sequence).

This clone is judged medium-sized (0.01 to 0.1%). J is TRBJ2-7 and V is TRBV10-2, with TRBD2 identical over 7 bases. Germline CDR1 WSHSY, CDR2 SAAADI. This CDR3 is 17 amino acids long. V lost 8 bases to trimming and J lost 2 bases; unmatched junction nucleotides: 18. The CDR3 region has the DNA TGCGCCAGCCAACGAAGCGGGGCCTCACGCTTTACCTACGAGCAGTACTTC. It is translated as CASQRSGASRFTYEQYF.

J is TRBJ2-6 and V is TRBV7-9; D ambiguous. Trimming removed 5 bases at V and 0 bases at J, with 5 bases between. CDR1 and CDR2 (germline): SEHNR, FQNEAQ (reference sequence). The CDR3 extends over 14 amino acids. The CDR3 sequence is CASSLDSGANVLTF. In DNA form, the CDR3 reads TGTGCCAGCAGCCTCGACTCTGGGGCCAACGTCCTGACTTTC.

V is TRBV12-3 or TRBV12-4 and J is TRBJ1-2; a weak D match, TRBD1 (5 bases). The CDR3 runs 12 residues. V was cut by 5 bases and J by 7 bases, with 11 bases left in between. This chain's CDR3 is CASSRTGSGYTF. The CDR3 DNA is TGTGCCAGCAGTCGTACAGGCTCTGGCTACACCTTC.

The chain is built from TRBV4-1 and TRBJ1-2; D perhaps matches TRBD1 (5 bases). Germline CDR1 and CDR2: MGHRA and YSYEKL. V lost 2 bases and J lost 4, with 20 bases in between. The CDR3 length is 17 residues. CDR3 sequence (DNA): TGCGCCAGCAGCCAACTCTTGACAGACCCTACGAGCTATGGCTACACCTTC. This gives the protein CASSQLLTDPTSYGYTF.

This chain uses TRBV5-5 with TRBJ1-2; 7 nucleotides line up with TRBD1. The CDR3 is made up of 15 amino acids. CDR1 and CDR2 from the germline V gene are SGHKS and YYEKEE (reference sequence). The V gene end was trimmed by 2 bases and the J gene end by 0 bases; junction bases not matched to a gene: 4. The CDR3 loop is CASSFGTVSNYGYTF. CDR3 sequence (DNA): TGTGCCAGCAGCTTCGGGACAGTTTCTAACTATGGCTACACCTTC.